Presented here are 10 T cell receptor beta chains from one specimen sequenced in a study of cytomegalovirus exposure and HLA in healthy donors. Both 60 Vbeta primers and 13 Jbeta primers went into the PCR. Only in-frame clones appear in the TCRdb table, and some are missing; sequencing was by immunoSEQ multiplex PCR. The data hold 140,000 or so clones, with about 85% observed a single time. Sequencing was carried out using PBMCs. These receptors all come from a boy aged 2-15 years in good health and CMV-seronegative.

The chain employs TRBV7-3 and TRBJ2-3, with a weak D call TRBD2 (5 bases). V lost 1 base to trimming and J lost 9 bases, with 17 bases between them. Germline CDR1 is SGHTA and CDR2 is FQGTGA. The CDR3 is 15 residues long. The CDR3 DNA reads as TGTGCCAGCAGCTTAAGCTCTCTGACTACCGAGACGCAGTATTTT. Protein: CASSLSSLTTETQYF.

The chain combines TRBV5-1 with TRBJ1-2; 8 nucleotides line up with TRBD1. The germline gives CDR1 SGHRS, CDR2 YFSETQ. The CDR3 consists of 15 residues. With V trimmed by 5 bases and J by 4 bases, 10 bases remained unmatched. The CDR3 protein is CASSYRDRSLYGYTF. CDR3 sequence (DNA): TGCGCCAGCAGTTACCGGGACAGGTCTCTCTATGGCTACACCTTC.

Here the CDR3 reads CASSDSRGSGADTQYF. CDR3 coding DNA: TGTGCCAGCAGTGACTCGAGAGGGTCGGGGGCAGATACGCAGTATTTT. V is TRBV6-4 and J is TRBJ2-3, with a possible D match to TRBD2 (6 bases). CDR1 and CDR2 from the germline V gene are MRHNA and SNTAGT. V was cut by 0 bases and J by 4 bases, with 14 bases left in between. The CDR3 contains 16 residues.

The DNA of the CDR3 is TGTGCCAGCAGTTCACCAACAACAGGGAAGTTTGGAGCTTTCTTT. Translated: CASSSPTTGKFGAFF. The chain carries TRBV6-5 and TRBJ1-1; a possible D gene is TRBD1 (6 bases). The CDR3 contains 15 residues. The V gene's germline CDR1 is MNHEY and CDR2 SVGAGI. Trimming took off 4 bases at V and 10 bases at J, with 22 bases between the two ends.

The rearrangement links TRBV11-3 to TRBJ2-2; D is perhaps TRBD1 (6 bases). From germline, CDR1 is SGHNT and CDR2 YENEEA. This CDR3 region has 16 residues. Trimming took off 5 bases at V and 2 bases at J, with 15 bases between the two ends. This chain's CDR3 is CASSAHRTANTGELFF. The CDR3 DNA reads as TGTGCCAGCAGCGCCCACCGGACAGCTAACACCGGGGAGCTGTTTTTT.

This sequence joins TRBV11-2 and TRBJ2-7; D possibly corresponds to TRBD1 (7 bases). Germline V lookup: CDR1 SGHAT, CDR2 FQNNGV. V was clipped by 5 bases and J by 2 bases, with 19 bases between them. CDR3 length: 16 residues. CDR3 sequence (DNA): TGTGCCAGCAGCGCCGCCGGACGCAGGGGGGCCTACGAGCAGTACTTC. Translation gives CASSAAGRRGAYEQYF. The whole variable domain, remainder taken from reference TRBV11-2 and TRBJ2-7, is EAGVAQSPRYKIIEKRQSVAFWCNPISGHATLYWYQQILGQGPKLLIQFQNNGVVDDSQLPKDRFSAERLKGVDSTLKIQPAKLEDSAVYLCASSAAGRRGAYEQYFGPGTRLTVT.

The chain uses TRBV19 and TRBJ1-1; tentative D call: TRBD1 (6 bases). The V gene's germline CDR1 is LNHDA and CDR2 SQIVND (reference sequence). The germline V and J ends were trimmed by 5 bases and 0 bases, with 13 bases remaining between them. The CDR3 extends over 15 amino acids. In DNA form, the CDR3 reads TGTGCCAGTAGTCCCCTGACAGGAATGAACACTGAAGCTTTCTTT. It codes for CASSPLTGMNTEAFF.

The J gene is TRBJ2-7, the V gene TRBV12-2; the D segment call TRBD1 is taken from the table without a DNA check. TRBV12-2 is a known pseudogene. The CDR3 contains 19 residues. This chain's CDR3 is CASRLGERQARGSYYEQYF. For the CDR3, the DNA is TGTGCAAGTCGCTTGGGGGAACGACAGGCCAGGGGGAGCTACTACGAGCAGTACTTC.

The rearrangement links TRBV28 to TRBJ2-1; 12 bases map to TRBD2. The germline gives CDR1 MDHEN, CDR2 SYDVKM. The V segment lost 10 bases and the J segment 9 bases; nucleotides outside the gene matches: 10. The CDR3 spans 14 residues. For the CDR3, the DNA is TGTGCCACTCTAAGACTAGCGGGAGCGGGTGAGCAGTTCTTC. Protein sequence: CATLRLAGAGEQFF.

The CDR3 spells CASSTTSQRQFF. As DNA, the CDR3 is TGTGCCAGCAGTACGACTAGTCAGCGGCAGTTCTTC. The gene calls are TRBV6-1 and TRBJ2-1; D may be TRBD2 (6 bases). The CDR3 sequence is 12 residues long. Germline V CDR1 and CDR2: MNHNS, SASEGT. V lost 5 bases to trimming and J lost 12 bases, with 14 bases between them.